What follows are 14 T cell receptor beta chains derived from one specimen sequenced in a study of T cell repertoires and HLA-DP antigens. Sequencing was performed with immunoSEQ multiplex PCR; in TCRdb, only in-frame clones are kept and a portion is missing. The table shows roughly 120,000 clones, with almost 95% occurring only once. Their antigen targets remain unknown. The sequencing input was CD4+ T cells from PBMCs. The receptors come from a woman aged 18-29 years in good health and CMV-seronegative.

V and J are TRBV29-1 and TRBJ2-3, with a possible D match to TRBD2 (7 bases). Germline CDR1 is SQVTM and CDR2 is ANQGSEA. Trimming stripped 6 bases from V and 2 bases from J, with 21 bases between. CDR3 size: 16 residues. CDR3 loop: CSVEIFGGGDTDTQYF. The CDR3 DNA reads TGCAGCGTGGAGATCTTTGGAGGGGGGGACACAGATACGCAGTATTTT.

V usage is TRBV19 and J usage is TRBJ1-5; no firm D call. This CDR3 comprises 16 residues. Between the trimmed V and J ends, which lost 6 bases and 7 bases, there was a span of 22 bases. Per germline, CDR1 LNHDA and CDR2 SQIVND (reference sequence). Here the CDR3 reads CASRSIQVGGWQPQHF. As DNA, the CDR3 is TGTGCCAGTAGATCAATCCAGGTCGGTGGGTGGCAGCCCCAGCATTTT.

The J gene is TRBJ2-7, the V gene TRBV6-5; TRBD2 agrees at 7 bases. CDR1 is MNHEY and CDR2 is SVGAGI in the germline V gene. The length of the CDR3 is 15 residues. The V segment lost 8 bases and the J segment 3 bases; nucleotides outside the gene matches: 13. In DNA form, the CDR3 reads TGTGCCAGCCTCGAATGGGGGGGGGAGTACTACGAGCAGTACTTC. Amino acid sequence: CASLEWGGEYYEQYF.

This chain uses TRBV4-1 with TRBJ2-3, with TRBD2 matching over 10 bases. Trimming removed 3 bases from V and 5 bases from J; junction bases left unmatched: 5. Germline CDR1 and CDR2: MGHRA and YSYEKL. The CDR3 covers 15 residues. The CDR3 sequence: CASSQSSGGGDTQYF. The CDR3 DNA is TGCGCCAGCAGCCAGTCTAGCGGGGGAGGAGATACGCAGTATTTT.

The gene calls are TRBV2 and TRBJ1-1; D remains unclear. The CDR3 runs to 13 residues. CDR1 SNHLY and CDR2 FYNNEI come from the germline V gene. Trimming took off 8 bases at V and 3 bases at J, with 13 bases between the two ends. In nucleotides, the CDR3 is TGTGCCAGCGTGAGATACGGCTACACTGAAGCTTTCTTT. Amino acid sequence: CASVRYGYTEAFF.

The CDR3: CASSPGATNEKLFF. CDR3 DNA sequence: TGTGCCAGCTCACCCGGGGCAACTAATGAAAAACTGTTTTTT. J is TRBJ1-4 and V is TRBV18; no definite D call. Trimming took 3 bases from V and 0 from J, leaving 5 bases between them. Germline V gene lookup returns CDR1 KGHSH and CDR2 LQKENI. This CDR3 region has 14 residues.

V usage is TRBV2 and J usage is TRBJ2-2, with 7 bases matching TRBD1. The CDR3 extends over 16 amino acids. Trimming removed 4 bases from V and 1 base from J; junction bases left unmatched: 6. Germline CDR1 is SNHLY and CDR2 is FYNNEI. CDR3 sequence (DNA): TGTGCCAGCAGTGGAGGAGGACAGGTGAACACCGGGGAGCTGTTTTTT. Translating gives CASSGGGQVNTGELFF.

The chain uses TRBV28 and TRBJ2-7; 8 nucleotides align to TRBD1. This CDR3 comprises 15 residues. Germline CDR1 and CDR2: MDHEN and SYDVKM. The V and J ends lost 3 bases and 4 bases, in that order; junction bases with no gene match: 8. CDR3 residues: CASSFHSDRAYEQYF. CDR3 sequence (DNA): TGTGCCAGCAGTTTCCATTCGGACAGGGCGTACGAGCAGTACTTC.

The V and J genes are TRBV6-1 and TRBJ2-7; D gene unclear. The V gene lost 4 bases and the J gene lost 0 bases, with 7 bases spanning the gap. In germline, CDR1 is MNHNS, CDR2 SASEGT. This CDR3 has 13 amino acids. This chain's CDR3 is CASSVEASYEQYF. The CDR3 nucleotides read TGTGCCAGCAGTGTAGAGGCCTCCTACGAGCAGTACTTC.

This clone was seen a handful of times. The chain combines TRBV2 with TRBJ1-6, with 7 bases lining up with TRBD1. Germline V lookup: CDR1 SNHLY, CDR2 FYNNEI. Trimming cost V 5 bases and J 9 bases; bases outside gene matches: 10. This CDR3 is 15 amino acids long. This chain's CDR3 is CASSSSQGVSSPLHF. CDR3 nucleotides: TGTGCCAGCAGTAGCTCTCAGGGGGTGAGTTCACCCCTCCACTTT.

V gene TRBV7-9 combines with J gene TRBJ2-7; tentatively, D is TRBD1 (6 bases). Germline V gene lookup returns CDR1 SEHNR and CDR2 FQNEAQ (reference sequence). CDR3 size: 12 residues. The germline V and J ends were trimmed by 4 bases and 5 bases, with 9 bases remaining between them. The CDR3 nucleotides read TGTGCCAGCAGCTCCCGGGACAACGAGCAGTACGTC. It specifies CASSSRDNEQYV.

V and J are TRBV6-1 and TRBJ2-7, with TRBD2 identical over 16 bases. Germline V gene lookup returns CDR1 MNHNS and CDR2 SASEGT. The CDR3 is 16 amino acids. J lost 6 bases, V lost 2 bases, and 4 bases had no gene match. In DNA form, the CDR3 reads TGTGCCAGCAGTGAACGGGGACTAGCGGGAGGGGGCGAGCAGTACTTC. It encodes CASSERGLAGGGEQYF.

The CDR3 sequence is CAWSGTSGRARRNEQFF. The CDR3 DNA reads as TGTGCCTGGTCTGGGACTAGCGGGAGGGCCCGTCGGAATGAGCAGTTCTTC. The chain couples TRBV30 to TRBJ2-1; 16 nucleotides agree with TRBD2. The germline V gene encodes CDR1 GTSNPN and CDR2 SVGIG (reference sequence). The ends lost 5 bases at V and 7 bases at J; junction bases unmatched: 11. This CDR3 spans 17 amino acids.

This chain joins TRBV4-3 and TRBJ2-5, with a tentative D call TRBD1 (5 bases). Trimming stripped 0 bases from V and 5 bases from J, with 10 bases between. Germline assignment: CDR1 LGHNA and CDR2 YSLEER. The CDR3 sequence is 14 residues long. The CDR3 DNA sequence: TGCGCCAGCAGCCAAGATTGGACATGGGAGACCCAGTACTTC. This translates into CASSQDWTWETQYF.